This T cell receptor beta chain is drawn from a study of T cell responses to AZD1222 COVID-19 vaccine. Deletions cut 7 bases from V and 0 bases from J, with 13 bases between. Germline-derived CDR1 and CDR2 are SNHLY and FYNNEI. There are 15 residues in the CDR3. Sequenced by immunoSEQ multiplex PCR; TCRdb stores in-frame clones only, minus some. The data hold 85,000 to 100,000 clones, with around 90% observed a single time. The sequences come from peripheral blood, collected on day 0 of AZD1222 vaccination. This chain joins TRBV2 and TRBJ1-5, with D tentatively TRBD1 (6 bases). The receptor was isolated from an adult in good health. In DNA, the CDR3 is TGTGCCAGCACTAGGAAGGGGGATAGCAATCAGCCCCAGCATTTT. It specifies CASTRKGDSNQPQHF. Full variable domain (missing parts from reference TRBV2 and TRBJ1-5): EPEVTQTPSHQVTQMGQEVILRCVPISNHLYFYWYRQILGQKVEFLVSFYNNEISEKSEIFDDQFSVERPDGSNFTLKIRSTKLEDSAMYFCASTRKGDSNQPQHFGDGTRLSIL.